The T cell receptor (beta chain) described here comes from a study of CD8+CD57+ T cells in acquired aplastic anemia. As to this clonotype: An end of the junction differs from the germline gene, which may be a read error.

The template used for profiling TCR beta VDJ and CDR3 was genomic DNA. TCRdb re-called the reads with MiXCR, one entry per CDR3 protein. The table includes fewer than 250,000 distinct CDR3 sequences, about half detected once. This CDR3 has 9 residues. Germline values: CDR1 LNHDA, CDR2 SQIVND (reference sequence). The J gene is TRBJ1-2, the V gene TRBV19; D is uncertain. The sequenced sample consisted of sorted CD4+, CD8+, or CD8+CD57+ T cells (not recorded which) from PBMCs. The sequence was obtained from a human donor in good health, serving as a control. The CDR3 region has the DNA TGTGCCAGTAGTATCTTAGACACCTTT. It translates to CASSILDTF.